This T cell receptor (beta chain) appears in the sequencing data of a study of T cell responses to AZD1222 COVID-19 vaccine. General study points: Variant regions that are unmutated are reportedly the target of nearly half of spike-specific TCRs. Baseline seropositives among AZD1222 recipients totaled only six or seven. There were mostly white British donors and more females than males, and clonal diversity was possibly underestimated.

The CDR3 spans 15 residues. Germline CDR1 reads LGHNA; CDR2 reads YNFKEQ. V was pared by 0 bases and J by 7 bases, with 15 bases between. This clone showed up just once. Its antigen is not identified. The assay was immunoSEQ multiplex PCR, and TCRdb's table has in-frame clones only and misses some. Found here are about 130,000 clones, about 91% of them singletons; the top ten hold approximately 2.8%. The source is an adult in good health. The sequencing here drew on peripheral blood, taken on day 0 of AZD1222 vaccination. The gene calls are TRBV4-2 and TRBJ1-1; tentative D call: TRBD1 (6 bases). CDR3 sequence reads: CASSQDSRGASEAFF. CDR3 nucleotide sequence: TGTGCCAGCAGCCAAGATTCTAGGGGGGCAAGTGAAGCTTTCTTT.